This TCR beta chain came from a study of T-cell memory formation after mild COVID-19 (dated by TCRdb to the early 2020s). For the study in its entirety: Most TCR sequence clusters were specific to one of the two donors. In a couple of donors, T-cell clones that expanded and contracted after mild COVID-19 were followed by sequencing TCRalpha and TCRbeta repertoires longitudinally. The cohort comprised two young, previously healthy adult volunteers, one female and one male.

Trimming takes 2 bases from V and 3 bases from J, and the germline ends sit 10 bases apart. Per the germline V gene, SGHRS is the CDR1 and YFSETQ is the CDR2. Its CDR3 holds 14 amino acids, cysteine through phenylalanine. The sequence is cut down to CDR3 DNA, 42 bases in frame from base 1. This clonotype was recorded a few times. This clone's antigen is unknown. Base qualities are not recorded, but no much larger clone differs from it by a single base. The instrument given in TCRdb is Illumina NovaSeq 6000. TCRalpha and TCRbeta cDNA libraries were constructed by 5'RACE with constant-segment primers, with sample barcodes and unique molecular identifiers being introduced. Trizol reagent was used to extract RNA from every sample. Amplification of the libraries took two PCR steps, and the second step added a second sample barcode plus Illumina TruSeq adapters. The libraries were sequenced on an Illumina NovaSeq using 2 x 150 bp paired-end reads. Turning to the authors' computational methods: Reads were demultiplexed and collapsed into UMI-guided consensus sequences with migec v1.2.7. Using mixcr v2.1.11, UMI consensuses were aligned to TRA and TRB V and J templates and then assembled into clonotypes. A clonotype was counted as expanded or contracted only when both edgeR and NoisET called the clonotype significant, with the noise models trained on biological replicates. edgeR calls used a false discovery rate-adjusted p below 0.01 and a log2 fold-change threshold of 1. As an exploratory analysis of dynamics, PCA with hierarchical clustering was applied to max-normalized trajectories of the 1000 most abundant clonotypes. Separately sequenced CD4+ and CD8+ repertoires were used to assign the CD4 or CD8 phenotype of responding clones. TCRdb ran its own pipeline on the public reads, namely fastp trimming at Q25 and MiXCR clone calling, and kept in-frame beta chains. Each entry is one CDR3 protein sequence, shown with its most common DNA and genes. TCRdb's processing, not the study's, gives the V and J calls here. The sample table holds about 340,000 distinct CDR3 sequences, of which around a sixth were seen once. Jointly, the top ten make up around 22% of the sample.

Study-wide findings and limitations: The study included only a couple of mild cases, and larger cohorts that include severe cases with pre-infection samples were judged to be necessary. Contracting CD4+ clones were found mainly in CM and EM memory subsets, while CD8+ clones were enriched in EMRA. Clones contracting from day 15 to 85 had balanced CD4/CD8 phenotypes, while a second wave expanding from day 15 to 37 was biased towards CD4+. SARS-CoV-2 specificity of the second-wave clones peaking on day 37 was not confirmed. Some responding clones were detected in pre-infection memory, suggesting pre-existing cross-reactive memory T cells joined the SARS-CoV-2 response.

PBMCs were isolated by Ficoll-Paque density gradient centrifugation. The origin of this receptor is a man between 18 and 35 years old who had mild COVID-19 (a few samples of this study predate the infection). The sample titles of this study are shuffled in the database, so cell type and time point are left out; the donor was told from shared clones. Specimen: PBMCs or a T cell subset sorted from them (not recorded which). The chain couples TRBV5-1 to TRBJ2-3; the D gene lacks a confident call. The nucleotides are TGCGCCAGCAGCTTAGGGCAGGAGACAGATACGCAGTATTTT. Its amino acids are CASSLGQETDTQYF.